These T cell receptor beta chains were read from a single sample in a study of shared clonotypes between healthy human individuals. The method was immunoSEQ multiplex PCR; TCRdb's version includes in-frame clones alone and lacks a portion of them. The sample carries more than 1,200,000 clones, roughly 98.5% recorded once. The sample comprised naive CD4+ T cells sorted from blood. The receptors were sampled from a man aged 30 to 39 in good health. Both conserved end residues are part of each CDR3. The D gene is left open where the match is weak. Some rows have no size entry. The others give once, few or many, or a class for an expanded clone.

NA,NA,TRBJ2-2,TRBV6-5,TGTGCCAGCAGTTACGAGGGGGACACCGGGGAGCTGTTTTTT,CASSYEGDTGELFF
once,TRBD1,TRBJ1-4,TRBV19,TGTGCCAGTACCGTCACAGGGGTTAATGAAAAACTGTTTTTT,CASTVTGVNEKLFF
NA,NA,TRBJ2-2,TRBV5-1,TGCGCCAGCACCACAGCGGCGAACACCGGGGAGCTGTTTTTT,CASTTAANTGELFF
NA,NA,TRBJ1-4,TRBV11-3,TGTGCCAGCAGCTCCCAGAAAACAGGCGTTTGTGAAAAACTGTTTTTT,CASSSQKTGVCEKLFF
NA,NA,TRBJ1-1,TRBV27,TGTGCCAGCAGTTCTTACGCAACGAACACTGAAGCTTTCTTT,CASSSYATNTEAFF
NA,NA,TRBJ2-7,TRBV11-3,TGTGCCAGCAGTAAGACAGCGACCCGCTACTCCTACGAGCAGTACTTC,CASSKTATRYSYEQYF
NA,TRBD2,TRBJ2-1,TRBV6-1,TGTGCCAGCAGGAGGGCGGGAGGGCCCCTCCATGAGCAGTTCTTC,CASRRAGGPLHEQFF
NA,TRBD1,TRBJ2-3,TRBV5-6,TGTGCCAGCAGCCGCGCCGGACAGGGAGACAATACGCAGTATTTT,CASSRAGQGDNTQYF
NA,NA,TRBJ2-1,TRBV23-1,TGCGCCAGCTCCGGGGGGGGACAGACCCACTCCTACAATGAGCAGTTCTTC,CASSGGGQTHSYNEQFF
NA,NA,TRBJ1-1,TRBV7-3,TGTGCCAGCAGCCCCCAGACAGGTCCTGAAGCTTTCTTT,CASSPQTGPEAFF
NA,TRBD2,TRBJ2-1,TRBV7-9,TGTGCCAGCAGCTCCGGGACTAGAGGCTTTGAGCAGTTCTTC,CASSSGTRGFEQFF
NA,NA,TRBJ1-2,TRBV6-1,TGTGCCAGCAGTGAAGACTTTATCCTCTTCTTC,CASSEDFILFF
NA,NA,TRBJ2-2,TRBV6-6,TGTGCCAGCAGGGGGGTCACCGGGGAGCTGTTTTTT,CASRGVTGELFF
NA,NA,TRBJ2-5,TRBV5-6,TGTGCCAGCAGCTTGGGGTACGAATACCAAGAGACCCAGTACTTC,CASSLGYEYQETQYF
NA,NA,TRBJ2-7,TRBV5-1,TGCGCCAGCAGCCCAAACCGGGGATTGTCCTACGAGCAGTACTTC,CASSPNRGLSYEQYF
once,NA,TRBJ2-2,TRBV30,TGTGCCTGGGGCCCCCTTGGGCGAGGCGGGGAGCTGTTTTTT,CAWGPLGRGGELFF
NA,NA,TRBJ2-7,TRBV4-1,TGCGCCAGCAGCCGAAAGAAAGGAGAAACCTACGAGCAGTACTTC,CASSRKKGETYEQYF
NA,TRBD2,TRBJ2-7,TRBV7-2,TGTGCCACCAGCGGGACCACCTACGAGCAGTACTTC,CATSGTTYEQYF
NA,NA,TRBJ1-1,TRBV4-1,TGCGCCAGCAGCCAACCTAGGGGGGGGAAAGCTTTCTTT,CASSQPRGGKAFF
NA,NA,TRBJ1-5,TRBV9,TGTGCCAGCAGCGTAGGACAGGCCGATCAGCCCCAGCATTTT,CASSVGQADQPQHF
NA,NA,TRBJ2-3,TRBV9,TGTGCCAGCAGCGTTACAGGGAACCGGGGTACGCAGTATTTT,CASSVTGNRGTQYF
NA,TRBD1,TRBJ1-1,TRBV30,TGTGCCTGGGCTACAGGGGTTGGCACTGAAGCTTTCTTT,CAWATGVGTEAFF
NA,NA,TRBJ2-3,TRBV6-1,TGTGCCAGCAGTGAAGCGCTTCAGGAGGATACGCAGTATTTT,CASSEALQEDTQYF
NA,TRBD2,TRBJ2-1,TRBV2,TGTGCCAGCAGTGAAGAGACTAGCGGCTACAATGAGCAGTTCTTC,CASSEETSGYNEQFF
NA,NA,TRBJ2-7,TRBV6-1,TGTGCCAGCAGTGAAGCGATCTTGACTCCATACCAGTACGAGCAGTACTTC,CASSEAILTPYQYEQYF
NA,NA,TRBJ2-7,TRBV6-5,TGTGCCAGCAGTGGCGACAGTGAGGGACTTTACGAGCAGTACTTC,CASSGDSEGLYEQYF
NA,NA,TRBJ2-1,TRBV9,TGTGCCAGCAGCGTACGTCCCCTCGCCGCCTACAATGAGCAGTTCTTC,CASSVRPLAAYNEQFF
NA,TRBD1,TRBJ2-4,TRBV5-1,TGCGCCAGCAGCACGACAGGGAGCAGCTACATTCAGTACTTC,CASSTTGSSYIQYF
NA,TRBD2,TRBJ2-1,TRBV19,TGTGCCAGTAGTAACCGACGTACTAGCGGGAGGAGCTCCTACAATGAGCAGTTCTTC,CASSNRRTSGRSSYNEQFF
NA,TRBD1,TRBJ2-7,TRBV28,TGTGCCAGCAGTTTACCCGGACAGGGGGGGTCCTACGAGCAGTACTTC,CASSLPGQGGSYEQYF
NA,NA,TRBJ2-1,TRBV6-1,TGTGCCAGCAGTGGAGCCGGCGAGCAGTTCTTC,CASSGAGEQFF
NA,TRBD2,TRBJ2-2,TRBV7-9,TGTGCCAGCAGCTTAGCGGGCGGGAGAGGCACCGGGGAGCTGTTTTTT,CASSLAGGRGTGELFF
NA,NA,TRBJ2-1,TRBV5-5,TGTGCCAGCAGCACCCGTAACAATGAGCAGTTCTTC,CASSTRNNEQFF
NA,TRBD2,TRBJ2-1,TRBV19,TGTGCCAGTAGTATATCTCCACTAGCGGGCCCCCGACGGGATTACAATGAGCAGTTCTTC,CASSISPLAGPRRDYNEQFF
NA,NA,TRBJ2-3,TRBV7-2,TGTGCCAGCAGCCCCAGCCAGAGCCGTACGCAGTATTTT,CASSPSQSRTQYF
NA,TRBD1,TRBJ1-5,TRBV19,TGTGCCAGTAGTATCGGACAGGGGGGGCCCCAGCATTTT,CASSIGQGGPQHF
NA,NA,TRBJ2-5,TRBV9,TGTGCCAGCATCCAAGCCAGGGGATGGGGGACCACCCTCGGAGGAGAGACCCAGTACTTC,CASIQARGWGTTLGGETQYF
NA,NA,TRBJ1-2,TRBV10-3,TGTGCCATCAGTGAGGGAACGGCTTTCTATGGCTACACCTTC,CAISEGTAFYGYTF
NA,NA,TRBJ2-5,TRBV18,TGTGCCAGCTCACTCGAGAGGCAGGGGATAGTAGAGACCCAGTACTTC,CASSLERQGIVETQYF
NA,TRBD2,TRBJ2-1,TRBV14,TGTGCCAGCAGCCACACTAGCGGGACTTCGAATGAGCAGTTCTTC,CASSHTSGTSNEQFF
NA,TRBD1,TRBJ2-7,TRBV28,TGTGCCAGCAGACTTGGACAGGGACTCTCCTACGAGCAGTACTTC,CASRLGQGLSYEQYF
NA,TRBD2,TRBJ2-2,TRBV5-1,TGCGCCAGCAGCCCCGGGACTACCAACACCGGGGAGCTGTTTTTT,CASSPGTTNTGELFF
NA,NA,TRBJ2-7,TRBV12-2,TGTGCAAGTCGCTTAGCTTACGGACAGGCGTCCTACGAGCAGTACTTC,CASRLAYGQASYEQYF
once,NA,TRBJ2-2,TRBV6-5,TGTGCCAGCAGTTACTTCGGAGAATTTAGTACCGGGGAGCTGTTTTTT,CASSYFGEFSTGELFF
NA,TRBD1,TRBJ2-7,TRBV11-2,TGTGCCAGCAGCTTAAAGGTTCAGGGGGTGACGATAGGTTACGAGCAGTACTTC,CASSLKVQGVTIGYEQYF
NA,NA,TRBJ2-4,TRBV6-6,TGTGCCAGCAGTACCCTTTCGAGGGGTGGAAACATTCAGTACTTC,CASSTLSRGGNIQYF
NA,NA,TRBJ1-1,TRBV19,TGTGCCAGTAGCCAGCAGGGTAGTGGTGCTGAAGCTTTCTTT,CASSQQGSGAEAFF
NA,TRBD2,TRBJ2-3,TRBV5-1,TGCGCCAGCAGCTTCGTTGCTAGCGGGAGCTCCCGGGATTTGGATACGCAGTATTTT,CASSFVASGSSRDLDTQYF
NA,NA,TRBJ2-1,TRBV14,TGTGCCAGCAGCCAAGAGGCTAGCCTGGGCTCCTACAATGAGCAGTTCTTC,CASSQEASLGSYNEQFF
NA,NA,TRBJ2-7,TRBV14,TGTGCCAGCAGCCCTACCCCCTACGAGCAGTACTTC,CASSPTPYEQYF
once,TRBD1,TRBJ1-5,TRBV7-8,TGTGCCAGCAGCCCACTGGAGAGACAGGGTAATCAGCCCCAGCATTTT,CASSPLERQGNQPQHF
NA,NA,TRBJ2-7,TRBV6-1,TGTGCCAGCAGTGATCCTGTAGGAACTTACGAGCAGTACTTC,CASSDPVGTYEQYF
NA,TRBD1,TRBJ2-5,TRBV15,TGTGCCACCACCTTGACCGGGACAGGGGGGACCCAGTACTTC,CATTLTGTGGTQYF
NA,NA,TRBJ1-5,TRBV6-5,TGTGCCAGCAGTTACTCGATAAATCAGCCCCAGCATTTT,CASSYSINQPQHF
once,NA,TRBJ1-3,TRBV5-1,TGCGCCAGCAGCTTGGTCCAGGGCCAAGGAAACACCATATATTTT,CASSLVQGQGNTIYF